This T cell receptor (beta chain) was found in a study of blood T cell repertoires in COVID-19. The overall study: COVID-19 samples, acute and convalescent, were from the United States, Italy and Spain.

The repertoire was sequenced with immunoSEQ multiplex PCR; TCRdb's copy has only in-frame clones and lacks some. The table includes approximately 180,000 clones, 76% detected once. Enrolled through a virtual design, the participants were between about 18 and 100 years of age and came from around 25 US areas. V lost 6 bases to trimming and J lost 4 bases, with 9 bases between them. Germline V lookup: CDR1 MDHEN, CDR2 SYDVKM. The CDR3 spans 12 residues. This clonotype was sampled from a woman aged 45 to 65 with acute COVID-19. What was sequenced was PBMCs or T cells enriched from blood (not recorded which). The gene calls are TRBV28 and TRBJ1-1, with D uncertain. Here the CDR3 reads CASRHITTEAFF. The CDR3 bases are TGTGCCAGCAGACACATTACCACTGAAGCTTTCTTT.